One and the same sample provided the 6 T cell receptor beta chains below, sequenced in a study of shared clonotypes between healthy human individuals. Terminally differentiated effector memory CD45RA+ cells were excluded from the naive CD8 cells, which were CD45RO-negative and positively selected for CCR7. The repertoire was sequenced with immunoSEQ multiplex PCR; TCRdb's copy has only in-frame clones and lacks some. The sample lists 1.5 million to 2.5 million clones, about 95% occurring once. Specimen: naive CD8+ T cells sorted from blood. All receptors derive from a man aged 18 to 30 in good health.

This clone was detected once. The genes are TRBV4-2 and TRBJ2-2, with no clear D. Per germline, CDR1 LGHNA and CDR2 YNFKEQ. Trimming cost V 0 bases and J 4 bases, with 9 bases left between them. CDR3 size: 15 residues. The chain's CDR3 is CASSQDLATTGELFF. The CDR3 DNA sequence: TGTGCCAGCAGCCAAGATCTGGCTACCACCGGGGAGCTGTTTTTT.

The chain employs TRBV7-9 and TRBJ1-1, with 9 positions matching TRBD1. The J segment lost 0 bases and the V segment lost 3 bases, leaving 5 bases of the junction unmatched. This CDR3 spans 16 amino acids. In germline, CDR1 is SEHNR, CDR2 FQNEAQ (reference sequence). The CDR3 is CASSFSGQGMNTEAFF. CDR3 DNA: TGTGCCAGCAGCTTCTCGGGACAGGGTATGAACACTGAAGCTTTCTTT. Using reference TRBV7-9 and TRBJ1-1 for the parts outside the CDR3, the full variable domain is DTGVSQNPRHKITKRGQNVTFRCDPISEHNRLYWYRQTLGQGPEFLTYFQNEAQLEKSRLLSDRFSAERPKGSFSTLEIQRTEQGDSAMYLCASSFSGQGMNTEAFFGQGTRLTVV.

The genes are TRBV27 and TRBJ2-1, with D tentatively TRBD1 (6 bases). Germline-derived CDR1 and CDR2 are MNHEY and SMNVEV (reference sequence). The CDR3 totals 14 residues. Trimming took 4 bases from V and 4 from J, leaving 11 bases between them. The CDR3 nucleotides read TGTGCCAGCAGTTCCGAGGACAGTTACAATGAGCAGTTCTTC. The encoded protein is CASSSEDSYNEQFF.

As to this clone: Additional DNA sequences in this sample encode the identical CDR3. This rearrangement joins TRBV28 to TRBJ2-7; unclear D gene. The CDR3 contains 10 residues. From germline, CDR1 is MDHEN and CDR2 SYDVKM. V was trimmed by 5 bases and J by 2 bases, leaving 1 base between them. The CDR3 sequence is CASSTYEQYF. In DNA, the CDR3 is TGTGCCAGCAGTACCTACGAGCAGTACTTC. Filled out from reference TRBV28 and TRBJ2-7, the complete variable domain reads DVKVTQSSRYLVKRTGEKVFLECVQDMDHENMFWYRQDPGLGLRLIYFSYDVKMKEKGDIPEGYSVSREKKERFSLILESASTNQTSMYLCASSTYEQYFGPGTRLTVT.

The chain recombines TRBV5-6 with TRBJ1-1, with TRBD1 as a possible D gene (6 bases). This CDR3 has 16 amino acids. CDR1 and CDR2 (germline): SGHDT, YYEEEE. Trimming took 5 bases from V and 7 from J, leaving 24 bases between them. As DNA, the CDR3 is TGTGCCAGCAGTCTTCAGTACCCCTCAGGGGAAGGTGAAGCTTTCTTT. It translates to CASSLQYPSGEGEAFF.

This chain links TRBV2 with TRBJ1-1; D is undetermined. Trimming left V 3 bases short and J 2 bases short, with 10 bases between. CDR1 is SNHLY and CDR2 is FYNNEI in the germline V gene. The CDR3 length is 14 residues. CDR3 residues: CASSEVILNTEAFF. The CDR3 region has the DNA TGTGCCAGCAGTGAGGTAATCCTTAACACTGAAGCTTTCTTT. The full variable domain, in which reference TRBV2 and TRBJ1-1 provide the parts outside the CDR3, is EPEVTQTPSHQVTQMGQEVILRCVPISNHLYFYWYRQILGQKVEFLVSFYNNEISEKSEIFDDQFSVERPDGSNFTLKIRSTKLEDSAMYFCASSEVILNTEAFFGQGTRLTVV.